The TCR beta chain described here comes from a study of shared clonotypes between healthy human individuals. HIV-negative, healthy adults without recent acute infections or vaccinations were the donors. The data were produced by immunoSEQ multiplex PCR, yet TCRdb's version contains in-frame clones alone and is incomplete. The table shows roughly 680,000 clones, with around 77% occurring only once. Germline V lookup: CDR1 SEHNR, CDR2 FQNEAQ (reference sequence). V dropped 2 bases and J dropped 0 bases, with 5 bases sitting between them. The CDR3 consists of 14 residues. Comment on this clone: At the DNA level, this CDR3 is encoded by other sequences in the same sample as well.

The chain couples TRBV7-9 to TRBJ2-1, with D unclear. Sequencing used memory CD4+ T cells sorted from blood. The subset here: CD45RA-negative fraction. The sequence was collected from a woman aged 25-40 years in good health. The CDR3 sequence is CASSLSGSYNEQFF. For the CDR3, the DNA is TGTGCCAGCAGCTTATCGGGCTCCTACAATGAGCAGTTCTTC.